Described below is a single TCR beta chain sequence and its context. Between the trimmed V and J ends, which lost 5 bases and 2 bases, there was a span of 6 bases. The CDR3 length is 12 residues. The germline V gene has CDR1 LGHNA and CDR2 YNFKEQ. TCRdb's copy holds only in-frame clones and misses some; the assay was immunoSEQ multiplex PCR. Altogether about 1.5 million clones are present, approximately 96% being singletons, with the ten largest covering approximately 1.1%. This specimen comes from a study of shared clonotypes between healthy human individuals. The study separated CD4+ cells into CD45RA+ naive and CD45RA-negative memory subsets.

The material sequenced was naive CD4+ T cells sorted from blood. As for subset: CD45RA+ positively selected. The rearrangement joins TRBV4-2 to TRBJ1-2, with unresolved D. The clonotype was recovered from a young man in good health. In DNA form, the CDR3 reads TGTGCCAGCAGCAACGGGAACTATGGCTACACCTTC. It is translated as CASSNGNYGYTF.